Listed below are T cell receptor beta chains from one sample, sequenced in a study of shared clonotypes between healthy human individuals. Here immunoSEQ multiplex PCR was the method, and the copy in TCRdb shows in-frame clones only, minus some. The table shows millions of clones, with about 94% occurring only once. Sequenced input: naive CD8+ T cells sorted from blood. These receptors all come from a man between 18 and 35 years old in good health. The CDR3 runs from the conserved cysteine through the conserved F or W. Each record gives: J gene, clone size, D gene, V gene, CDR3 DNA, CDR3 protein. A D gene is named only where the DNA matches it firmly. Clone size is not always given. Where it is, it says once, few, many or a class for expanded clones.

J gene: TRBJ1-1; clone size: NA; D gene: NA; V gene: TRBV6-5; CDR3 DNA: TGTGCCAGCAGCCAGGCTGGGGGCACTGAAGCTTTCTTT; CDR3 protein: CASSQAGGTEAFF
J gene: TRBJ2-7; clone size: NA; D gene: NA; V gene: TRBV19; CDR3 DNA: TGTGCCAGTAGTATTCGGGGAAACAACGAGCAGTACTTC; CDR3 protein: CASSIRGNNEQYF
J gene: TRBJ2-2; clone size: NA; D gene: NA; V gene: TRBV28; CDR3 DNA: TGTGCCAGCAGTTTAAGTGGGGAAACCGGGGAGCTGTTTTTT; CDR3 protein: CASSLSGETGELFF
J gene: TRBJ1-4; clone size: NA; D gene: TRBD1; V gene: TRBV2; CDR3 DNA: TGTGCCAGCAGTGATAGTCAGGGGGGGAGTGAAAAACTGTTTTTT; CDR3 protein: CASSDSQGGSEKLFF
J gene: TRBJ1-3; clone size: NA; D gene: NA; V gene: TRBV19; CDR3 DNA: TGTGCCAGTAGTCGAGACTCTGGAAACACCATATATTTT; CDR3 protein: CASSRDSGNTIYF
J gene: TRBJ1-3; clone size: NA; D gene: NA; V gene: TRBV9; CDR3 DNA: TGTGCCAGCAGCGTCCAGACCCGATTGGGGTCTGGAAACACCATATATTTT; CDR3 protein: CASSVQTRLGSGNTIYF
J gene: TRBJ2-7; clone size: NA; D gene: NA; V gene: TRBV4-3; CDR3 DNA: TGCGCCAGCAGCCCCGGAACAGGGATGAGTGGGTACGAGCAGTACTTC; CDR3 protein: CASSPGTGMSGYEQYF
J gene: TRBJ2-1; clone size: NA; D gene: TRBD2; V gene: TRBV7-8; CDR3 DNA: TGTGCCAGCAGCTTGTCAGCGGGGGTCAACAATGAGCAGTTCTTC; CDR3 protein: CASSLSAGVNNEQFF
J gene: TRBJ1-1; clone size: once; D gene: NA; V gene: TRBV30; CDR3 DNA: TGTGCCTGGAGCCCGGGGACTGAAGCTTTCTTT; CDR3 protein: CAWSPGTEAFF
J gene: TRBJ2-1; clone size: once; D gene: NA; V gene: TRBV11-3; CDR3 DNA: TGTGCCAGCAGCTTAGTGGGGGGCGGTGAGCAGTTCTTC; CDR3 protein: CASSLVGGGEQFF
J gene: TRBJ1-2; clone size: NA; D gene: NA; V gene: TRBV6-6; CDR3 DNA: TGTGCCAGTGCCCCGCTCAACTATGGCTACACCTTC; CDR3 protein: CASAPLNYGYTF
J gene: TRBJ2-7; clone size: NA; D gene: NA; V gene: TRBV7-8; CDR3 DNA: TGTGCCAGCAGCTTAGTTTACGGGGACATGGTAACCTACGAGCAGTACTTC; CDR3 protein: CASSLVYGDMVTYEQYF
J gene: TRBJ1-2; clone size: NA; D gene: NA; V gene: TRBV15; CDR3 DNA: TGTGCCACCAGCAGAGCCCCCATCTATGGCTACACCTTC; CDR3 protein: CATSRAPIYGYTF
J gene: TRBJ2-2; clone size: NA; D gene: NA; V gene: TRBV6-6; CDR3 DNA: TGTGCCAGCAGGTCCGGGGGAAACACCGGGGAGCTGTTTTTT; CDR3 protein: CASRSGGNTGELFF
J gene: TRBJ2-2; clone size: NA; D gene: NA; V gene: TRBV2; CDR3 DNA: TGTGCCAGCAACCCGCAGGGGGAGGGCACCGGGGAGCTGTTTTTT; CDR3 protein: CASNPQGEGTGELFF
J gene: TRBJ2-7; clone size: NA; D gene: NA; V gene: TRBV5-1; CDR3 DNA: TGCGCCAGCAGCTTGGCGGGGGCGGACTACGAGCAGTACTTC; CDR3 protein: CASSLAGADYEQYF
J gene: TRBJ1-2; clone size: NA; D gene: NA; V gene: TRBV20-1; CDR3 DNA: TGCAGTGCTAGCGACAGCGGCTACACCTTC; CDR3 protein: CSASDSGYTF
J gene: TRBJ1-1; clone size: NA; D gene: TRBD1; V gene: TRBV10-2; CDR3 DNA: TGCGCCAGCAGCGCAGGGGGCGCAGGTTATACTGAAGCTTTCTTT; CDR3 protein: CASSAGGAGYTEAFF
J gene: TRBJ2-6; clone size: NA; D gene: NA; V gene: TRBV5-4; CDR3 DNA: TGTGCCAGCACCCGTGGGGCCAACGTCCTGACTTTC; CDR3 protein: CASTRGANVLTF
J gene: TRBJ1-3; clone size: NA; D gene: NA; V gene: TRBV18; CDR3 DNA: TGTGCCAGCTCACCCAACGGGGGGGGGAGACGCTCTGGAAACACCATATATTTT; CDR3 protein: CASSPNGGGRRSGNTIYF
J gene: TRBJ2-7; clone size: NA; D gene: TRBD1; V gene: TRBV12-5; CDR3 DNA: TGTGCTAGTGGTTTGCCCTACGGGACAGAGGACTACGAGCAGTACTTC; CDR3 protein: CASGLPYGTEDYEQYF
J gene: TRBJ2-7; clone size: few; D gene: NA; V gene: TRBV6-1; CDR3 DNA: TGTGCCAGCAGTGAAGGGACCTACGAGCAGTACTTC; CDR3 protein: CASSEGTYEQYF
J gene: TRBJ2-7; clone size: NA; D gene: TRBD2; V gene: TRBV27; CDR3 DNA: TGTGCCAGCAGTTTGGGGACTAGCGGGTACGAGCAGTACTTC; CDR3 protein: CASSLGTSGYEQYF
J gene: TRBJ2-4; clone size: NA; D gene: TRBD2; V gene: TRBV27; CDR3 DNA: TGTGCCAGCAGCCCTTGGGAGGGAAACATTCAGTACTTC; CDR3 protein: CASSPWEGNIQYF
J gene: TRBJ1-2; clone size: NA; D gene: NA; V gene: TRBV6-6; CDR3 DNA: TGTGCCAGCAGTTACCTTTGGGATGACTACACCTTC; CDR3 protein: CASSYLWDDYTF
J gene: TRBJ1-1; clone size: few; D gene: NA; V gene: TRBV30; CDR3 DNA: TGTGCCTGGAGTCCGCCGGACACTGAAGCTTTCTTT; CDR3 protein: CAWSPPDTEAFF
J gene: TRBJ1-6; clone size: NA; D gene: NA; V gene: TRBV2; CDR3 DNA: TGTGCCAGCAGCTTTGGACTTCAGGGAAGAAATTCACCCCTCCACTTT; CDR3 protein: CASSFGLQGRNSPLHF
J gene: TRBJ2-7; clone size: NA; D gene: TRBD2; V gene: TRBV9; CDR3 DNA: TGTGCCAGCAGCGTTGGTCTAGCGGGCTACGAGCAGTACTTC; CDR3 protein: CASSVGLAGYEQYF
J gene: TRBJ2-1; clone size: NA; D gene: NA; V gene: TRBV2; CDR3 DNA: TGTGCCAGCAGTGGAGGGAGGGACAGCTCCTACAATGAGCAGTTCTTC; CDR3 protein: CASSGGRDSSYNEQFF
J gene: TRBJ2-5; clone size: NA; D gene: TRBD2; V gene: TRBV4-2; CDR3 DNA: TGTGCCAGCAGCGGCGGTAGCGGGGGGCTCCAAGAGACCCAGTACTTC; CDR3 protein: CASSGGSGGLQETQYF
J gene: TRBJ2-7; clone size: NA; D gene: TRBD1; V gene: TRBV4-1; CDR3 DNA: TGCGCCAGCAGCCCGCAGGGGGCAGCCTACGAGCAGTACTTC; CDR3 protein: CASSPQGAAYEQYF
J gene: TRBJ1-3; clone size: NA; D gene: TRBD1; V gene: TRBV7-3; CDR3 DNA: TGTGCCAGCAGCCAGACAGGGGTCGGAAACACCATATATTTT; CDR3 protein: CASSQTGVGNTIYF
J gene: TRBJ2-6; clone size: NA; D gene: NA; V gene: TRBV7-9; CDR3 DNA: TGTGCCAGCAGCTTAGATTCATCTGGGGCCAACGTCCTGACTTTC; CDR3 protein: CASSLDSSGANVLTF
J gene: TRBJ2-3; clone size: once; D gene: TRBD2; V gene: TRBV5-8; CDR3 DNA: TGTGCCAGCAGCTTGGGGACTAGCGGGGCAAGCACAGATACGCAGTATTTT; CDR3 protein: CASSLGTSGASTDTQYF
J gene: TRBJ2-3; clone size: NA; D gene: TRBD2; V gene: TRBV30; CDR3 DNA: TGTGCCTGTCGGACTAGCGGGAGTTCGTCCCCAGATACGCAGTATTTT; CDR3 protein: CACRTSGSSSPDTQYF
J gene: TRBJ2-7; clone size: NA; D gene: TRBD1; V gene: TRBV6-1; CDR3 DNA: TGTGCCAGCAATTTAAGACAGGGGGCTTACGAGCAGTACTTC; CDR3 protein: CASNLRQGAYEQYF
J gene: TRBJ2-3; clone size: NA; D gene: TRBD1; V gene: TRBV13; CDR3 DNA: TGTGCCAGCAGCCTCAGGGACAGGGGGCGGGACACAGATACGCAGTATTTT; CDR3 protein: CASSLRDRGRDTDTQYF
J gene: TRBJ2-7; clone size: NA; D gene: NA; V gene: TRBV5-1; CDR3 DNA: TGCGCCAGCAGCTTGGAGGCTTTTTCCTACGAGCAGTACTTC; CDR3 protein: CASSLEAFSYEQYF
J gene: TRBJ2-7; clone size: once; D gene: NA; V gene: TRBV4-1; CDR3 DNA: TGCGCCAGCAGCCAAAGGGACTCCCCCTACGAGCAGTACTTC; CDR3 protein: CASSQRDSPYEQYF
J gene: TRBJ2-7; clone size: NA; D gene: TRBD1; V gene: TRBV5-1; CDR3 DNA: TGCGCCAGCAGCTTGGGGACAGGGGGCGTCTACGAGCAGTACTTC; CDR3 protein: CASSLGTGGVYEQYF
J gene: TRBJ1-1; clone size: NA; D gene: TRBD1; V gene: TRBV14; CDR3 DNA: TGTGCCAGCAGCCAAGAAGGGGGCCTGAACACTGAAGCTTTCTTT; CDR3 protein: CASSQEGGLNTEAFF
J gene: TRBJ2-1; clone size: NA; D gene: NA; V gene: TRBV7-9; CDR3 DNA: TGTGCCAGCAGCTCTACTAGGGTTCCTTACAATGAGCAGTTCTTC; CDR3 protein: CASSSTRVPYNEQFF
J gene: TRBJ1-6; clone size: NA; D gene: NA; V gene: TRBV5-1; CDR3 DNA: TGCGCCAGCAGCTCACACCCTGAGCGACCGGATTCACCCCTCCACTTT; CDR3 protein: CASSSHPERPDSPLHF
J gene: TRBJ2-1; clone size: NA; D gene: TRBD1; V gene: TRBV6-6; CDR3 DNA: TGTGCCAGCAGTTCGAGACAGGGGACCTACAATGAGCAGTTCTTC; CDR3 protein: CASSSRQGTYNEQFF